These T cell receptor beta chains were read from a single sample in a study of T cell responses to AZD1222 COVID-19 vaccine. TCRdb's copy holds only in-frame clones and misses some; the assay was immunoSEQ multiplex PCR. The sample comprises about 190,000 clones, 85% to 95% of which are singletons, and 1% to 1.5% rests with the top ten. Sequencing used peripheral blood, obtained on day 0 of AZD1222 vaccination. The receptors here all came from an adult in good health. The CDR3 runs from the conserved cysteine through the conserved F or W. A D gene is named only where the DNA matches it firmly. Clone size appears in some rows only: once, few, many, or a class for an expanded clone.

j_call v_call d_call clone_size cdr3_nt cdr3_aa
TRBJ2-7 TRBV10-2 TRBD1 few TGCGCCAGCAGTGGTACACGGACAGGGAGTAGCGAGCAGTACTTC CASSGTRTGSSEQYF
TRBJ1-1 TRBV5-6 - - TGTGCCAGCAGCTTGGGGGGATACATGAACACTGAAGCTTTCTTT CASSLGGYMNTEAFF
TRBJ1-4 TRBV7-9 - few TGTGCCAGCAGCTTAGGGGGAGGGTCAATTGCAACTAATGAAAAACTGTTTTTT CASSLGGGSIATNEKLFF
TRBJ1-4 TRBV29-1 TRBD1 - TGCAGCGGCCAGGGGGCAGGGACTAATGAAAAACTGTTTTTT CSGQGAGTNEKLFF
TRBJ1-2 TRBV2 - - TGTGCCAGCAGTCTCGACCTGGGAGTCTATGGCTACACCTTC CASSLDLGVYGYTF
TRBJ2-4 TRBV6-5 TRBD2 few TGTGCCAGCAGTTATGGACTAGCAGGGAAGAACATTCAGTACTTC CASSYGLAGKNIQYF
TRBJ2-5 TRBV30 - - TGTGCCTGCGAACCCGCCTACAGGGAAGTGGGTCAAGAGACCCAGTACTTC CACEPAYREVGQETQYF
TRBJ1-5 TRBV15 - - TGTGCCACCAGCACCAGAGACAATCAGCCCCAGCATTTT CATSTRDNQPQHF
TRBJ1-4 TRBV12-3/TRBV12-4 - - TGTGCCAGCAGTTTAAAAGAAGATGAAAAACTGTTTTTT CASSLKEDEKLFF
TRBJ2-5 TRBV5-4 TRBD1 once TGTGCCAGCTCCCCCCCAGGGGGCGGAGAGACCCAGTACTTC CASSPPGGGETQYF
TRBJ1-1 TRBV18 - - TGTGCCAGCTCACCAAGGACCGATTACACTGAAGCTTTCTTT CASSPRTDYTEAFF
TRBJ2-7 TRBV13 TRBD1 - TGTGCCAGCAGCTCACTACTCCGGACAGGGGTTTCCTACGAGCAGTACTTC CASSSLLRTGVSYEQYF
TRBJ2-3 TRBV5-1 - - TGCGCCAGCAGCTCTGGACAGATCACAGATACGCAGTATTTT CASSSGQITDTQYF
TRBJ2-2 TRBV11-2 TRBD1 - TGTGCCAGCAGCAAGCAGGGGGCGGTGGGCACCGGGGAGCTGTTTTTT CASSKQGAVGTGELFF
TRBJ2-3 TRBV7-9 - - TGTGCCAGCAGCTTCGGGGGGCGCAGGACAGATACGCAGTATTTT CASSFGGRRTDTQYF
TRBJ1-4 TRBV19 - - TGTGCCAGTAGTATGATAGAAGGGGATGGAACTAATGAAAAACTGTTTTTT CASSMIEGDGTNEKLFF
TRBJ1-6 TRBV27 - - TGTGCCAGCAGTTTATACAGGGATCATTCACCCCTCCACTTT CASSLYRDHSPLHF
TRBJ2-3 TRBV6-5 - - TGTGCCAGCAGTCCATACAGGGCAGATACGCAGTATTTT CASSPYRADTQYF
TRBJ2-1 TRBV11-2 TRBD1 - TGTGCCAGCAGCACCGCCGGACAGGGGCGTAATGAGCAGTTCTTC CASSTAGQGRNEQFF
TRBJ1-2 TRBV27 TRBD1 - TGTGCCAGCAGTTTATGGGGTGGGGGAGACAGGGGCGGAGGTGGCTACACCTTC CASSLWGGGDRGGGGYTF
TRBJ2-2 TRBV19 - - TGTGCCAGTAGTATGAGGGCGGGCACCGGGGAGCTGTTTTTT CASSMRAGTGELFF
TRBJ1-3 TRBV5-1 TRBD1 - TGCGCCAGCAGCCCTATACCTGACAGGGGCCCTGGAAACACCATATATTTT CASSPIPDRGPGNTIYF
TRBJ2-7 TRBV4-1 TRBD2 - TGCGCCAGCAGCCGAGGAGCGGGGGGGCGTGAGCAGTACTTC CASSRGAGGREQYF
TRBJ1-2 TRBV25-1 TRBD1 - TGTGCCAGCAGTGAGCCGGGACAGGGGAATAATGGCTACACCTTC CASSEPGQGNNGYTF
TRBJ2-7 TRBV11-1 - few TGTGCCAGCAGCTTAGATAAAGGGGTTCGTCTACGCGAGCAGTACTTC CASSLDKGVRLREQYF
TRBJ1-4 TRBV6-5 - - TGTGCCACGAGAAGCCATGCAACTAATGAAAAACTGTTTTTT CATRSHATNEKLFF
TRBJ1-2 TRBV20-1 TRBD1 - TGCAGTGCTAGTAGACAGGGGGCTATCTTGTATGGCTACACCTTC CSASRQGAILYGYTF